This TCR beta chain was captured by sequencing in a study of T-cell memory formation after mild COVID-19. There are 15 residues in the CDR3. The germline CDR1 and CDR2 sequences are SGHRS and YFSETQ. V lost 0 bases to trimming and J lost 2 bases; unmatched junction nucleotides: 3. TCRdb re-analysed the 5' RACE reads in MiXCR, keeping a single row per CDR3 protein. The sample contains around 440,000 distinct CDR3 sequences, 15% to 20% of which appear only once. This clonotype was counted many times. Sample: PBMCs or a T cell subset sorted from them (not recorded which). The TCR originated in an adult woman who had mild COVID-19 (a few samples of this study predate the infection). Cell type and time point are not known. The rearrangement links TRBV5-1 to TRBJ2-3, with TRBD1 matching over 7 bases. CDR3 amino acids: CASSLGDRPTDTQYF. CDR3 DNA: TGCGCCAGCAGCTTGGGGGACAGACCCACAGATACGCAGTATTTT.